A selection of T cell receptor beta chains follows, all from one sample in a study of control samples from healthy donors and cancer patients. TCRdb's copy holds only in-frame clones and misses some; the assay was immunoSEQ multiplex PCR. The sample includes 9,500 to 15,000 clones, over 75% of them seen just once. Sample: formalin-fixed, paraffin-embedded tissue. The origin of the receptors is a male donor with melanoma. The CDR3 runs from the conserved cysteine through the conserved F or W.

TRBV4-2	TRBJ2-5	CASSQVDLGSETQYF
TRBV7-2	TRBJ2-1	CASSLSTSGGVEQFF
TRBV18	TRBJ2-3	CASSPQVSMGRTDTQYF
TRBV6-2/TRBV6-3	TRBJ2-5	CASSSDREMMETQYF
TRBV10-3	TRBJ2-3	CATGTVGTDTQYF
TRBV6-1	TRBJ1-5	CASSDTNSRPQHF
TRBV7-3	TRBJ2-2	CASSLTSSRGTGELFF
TRBV3-1/TRBV3-2	TRBJ2-7	CASSQRGGIRGEQYF
TRBV5-1	TRBJ2-7	CASSELAGGPDEQYF
TRBV11-2	TRBJ2-1	CASSLRDFTFSSYNEQFF
TRBV15	TRBJ1-2	CATSSVGQGYMRGYTF
TRBV5-6	TRBJ1-1	CASSLLGTEAFF
TRBV10-1	TRBJ2-2	CASSESVNTGELFF
TRBV7-9	TRBJ1-4	CASSLLGATNEKLFF
TRBV11-1	TRBJ2-1	CASSSASDPPYNEQFF
TRBV7-9	TRBJ2-2	CAGSHRTGTDERTGELFF
TRBV20-1	TRBJ2-7	CSASGDYEQYF
TRBV3-1/TRBV3-2	TRBJ2-7	CASSQDLRESREQYF
TRBV19	TRBJ1-6	CASSQGVYRTPLHF
TRBV7-2	TRBJ2-5	CASSLAAWETQYF
TRBV7-2	TRBJ2-1	CASSLAGSYNEQFF
TRBV19	TRBJ2-6	CASSIRYSGANVLTF
TRBV6-5	TRBJ2-2	CASSPRTDNTGELFF
TRBV11-1	TRBJ1-2	CASSFDSYGYTF
TRBV11-3	TRBJ1-1	CASSAGRTEAFF
TRBV9	TRBJ1-1	CASSSGGGLNTEAFF
TRBV6-5	TRBJ2-3	CASSFSLPSTDTQYF
TRBV10-3	TRBJ2-5	CAITSGRLETQYF
TRBV11-2	TRBJ2-5	CASSFWASEQETQYF
TRBV6-5	TRBJ1-1	CASSPWTEDTEAFF
TRBV6-2/TRBV6-3	TRBJ1-5	CASSYSGQNQPQHF
TRBV7-8	TRBJ1-5	CASSLEGSSQPQHF
TRBV11-3	TRBJ2-3	CASSPRTGGVDTQYF
TRBV24-1	TRBJ2-1	CATSDAGSVAEQFF
TRBV3-1/TRBV3-2	TRBJ2-6	CASSQDATSGANVLTF
TRBV10-1	TRBJ2-5	CASSARTRETQYF
TRBV10-3	TRBJ1-6	CAIRQGAGNSPLHF
TRBV7-6	TRBJ2-5	CASSSYGKQETQYF
TRBV29-1	TRBJ1-2	CSVEETGPEGYTF
TRBV7-9	TRBJ2-1	CASSLEGWAYNEQFF
TRBV2	TRBJ1-2	CASSVGQYNYGYTF
TRBV5-1	TRBJ2-1	CASSLGQVYNEQFF
TRBV5-4	TRBJ1-1	CASSSGQREAFF
TRBV6-5	TRBJ2-2	CASDDRETTGELFF
TRBV4-1	TRBJ2-3	CASSQAELAGTDTQYF
TRBV10-2	TRBJ1-3	CASSGTELISGNTIYF
TRBV6-5	TRBJ2-1	CATWGEGGGSKQFF
TRBV3-1/TRBV3-2	TRBJ1-2	CASSQWAGRGWNGYTF
TRBV2	TRBJ1-1	CASSERGPGQNTEAFF